Included here is one TCR beta chain sequence, with context. Its antigen is still unknown. One end of the junction fails to match germline, which may point to a read error. Amplification of TCR beta CDR3 regions used RNA as the template. Using the HTBI primer set, a first-round RT-PCR was run on the TCR CDR3. TCRdb re-called the multiplex PCR reads with MiXCR, one entry per CDR3 protein. The sample has approximately 25,000 distinct CDR3 sequences; less than 45% are singletons. These data come from a study of T cells in Graves' hyperthyroidism and ophthalmopathy. The germline V gene encodes CDR1 LNHDA and CDR2 SQIVND (reference sequence). The CDR3 runs to 14 residues. Study findings and constraints: A model of 13 V-J pairs discriminated ophthalmopathy from stable hyperthyroidism. Most thyroid clonotypes expanded above 0.001 appeared in blood too.

Stable Graves' hyperthyroidism meant no ophthalmopathy progression within 18 months. The receptor's source is a woman in her thirties with Graves' hyperthyroidism. Sequencing was done on a sample of blood. The rearrangement uses TRBV19 and TRBJ2-1, with TRBD1 identical over 7 bases. CDR3 nucleotide sequence: TGTGCCAGTAGTCGGGACAGTGATAGCAATCAGCAGTTCTTC. Residues: CASSRDSDSNQQFF.